These 29 T cell receptor beta chains were sequenced from one sample in a study of OX40 agonist ivuxolimab in advanced cancers. Assay: immunoSEQ multiplex PCR; the TCRdb copy retains only in-frame clones and omits some. The sample lists roughly 35,000 clones; under 85% were seen once. The sequences come from CD4+ or CD8+ T cells sorted from blood, collected in a trial of the OX40 agonist ivuxolimab. These receptors were taken from an adult with an advanced solid tumor such as melanoma, head and neck, liver or kidney cancer.

This rearrangement joins TRBV2 to TRBJ1-2, with no clear D. Trimming cost V 5 bases and J 2 bases, with 18 bases left between them. The CDR3 has 16 residues. Germline CDR1 reads SNHLY; CDR2 reads FYNNEI. CDR3 sequence: CASSTPKIRGNYGYTF. The CDR3 DNA sequence: TGTGCCAGCAGTACCCCTAAAATCCGGGGAAACTATGGCTACACCTTC.

The chain employs TRBV28 and TRBJ2-7; possibly TRBD1 for D (5 bases). Trimming shortened V by 4 bases and J by 0 bases, and 10 bases separated the two germline ends. Germline V lookup: CDR1 MDHEN, CDR2 SYDVKM. The CDR3 length is 14 residues. CDR3 residues: CASSSTGHSYEQYF. The CDR3 region has the DNA TGTGCCAGCAGTTCAACAGGCCACTCCTACGAGCAGTACTTC.

The chain recombines TRBV6-5 with TRBJ2-7; no definite D call. The germline V gene has CDR1 MNHEY and CDR2 SVGAGI. The V end was cut by 6 bases, the J end by 3 bases, with 6 bases between. The CDR3 is 11 amino acids. CDR3 sequence reads: CASRALYEQYF. The CDR3 DNA reads TGTGCCAGCAGGGCCCTCTACGAGCAGTACTTC.

The gene calls are TRBV9 and TRBJ1-1; D is unresolved. Trimming cost V 2 bases and J 9 bases, with 17 bases left between them. The CDR3 runs 14 residues. Germline CDR1 and CDR2: SGDLS and YYNGEE. CDR3 in DNA: TGTGCCAGCAGCGTCTCCGGACGGAGCCGACAAGCTTTCTTT. Translating gives CASSVSGRSRQAFF.

The rearrangement joins TRBV11-3 to TRBJ2-1, with TRBD2 matching over 7 bases. The CDR3 is 15 residues long. Germline CDR1 SGHNT, CDR2 YENEEA. Trimming at V came to 5 bases and at J to 5 bases, leaving 9 bases not matched to a gene. CDR3: CASSPEGSGHNEQFF. The CDR3 DNA reads as TGTGCCAGCAGCCCCGAAGGTAGCGGGCACAATGAGCAGTTCTTC. The variable domain in full, completed from reference TRBV11-3 and TRBJ2-1, reads EAGVVQSPRYKIIEKKQPVAFWCNPISGHNTLYWYLQNLGQGPELLIRYENEEAVDDSQLPKDRFSAERLKGVDSTLKIQPAELGDSAVYLCASSPEGSGHNEQFFGPGTRLTVL.

V gene TRBV7-6 combines with J gene TRBJ2-1; D unclear. The CDR3 sequence is 15 residues long. Between the trimmed V and J ends, which lost 1 base and 0 bases, there was a span of 7 bases. CDR1 and CDR2 from the germline V gene are SGHVS and FNYEAQ. Here the CDR3 DNA reads TGTGCCAGCAGCTTAGAAGTTAGCTCCTACAATGAGCAGTTCTTC. This sequence encodes CASSLEVSSYNEQFF.

This clone was counted once. The V and J genes are TRBV4-2 and TRBJ1-4, with D perhaps matching TRBD1 (5 bases). The CDR3 totals 19 residues. Trimming stripped 4 bases from V and 7 bases from J, with 28 bases between. Germline CDR1 and CDR2: LGHNA and YNFKEQ. The CDR3 DNA follows: TGTGCCAGCAGCCTAGGGGTTGGGGGTACGCGTATGGTAGCTGAAAAACTGTTTTTT. Amino acid sequence: CASSLGVGGTRMVAEKLFF.

V and J are TRBV29-1 and TRBJ1-3, with 7 bases fitting TRBD1. V lost 7 bases, J lost 0 bases, and 3 bases stayed unmatched. The CDR3 is 13 residues long. CDR1 and CDR2 from the germline V gene are SQVTM and ANQGSEA. The CDR3 loop is CSARQGSGNTIYF. The CDR3 DNA sequence: TGCAGCGCCCGACAGGGCTCTGGAAACACCATATATTTT.

CDR3 sequence: CASSIEGDIFYEQYF. In nucleotides, the CDR3 is TGTGCCAGTAGTATAGAGGGGGACATTTTCTACGAGCAGTACTTC. The J gene is TRBJ2-7, the V gene TRBV19; TRBD1 is a possible D gene (6 bases). The CDR3 has 15 amino acids. Germline V gives CDR1 LNHDA, CDR2 SQIVND (reference sequence). The V end was cut by 0 bases, the J end by 3 bases, with 12 bases between. The variable domain in full, completed from reference TRBV19 and TRBJ2-7, reads DGGITQSPKYLFRKEGQNVTLSCEQNLNHDAMYWYRQDPGQGLRLIYYSQIVNDFQKGDIAEGYSVSREKKESFPLTVTSAQKNPTAFYLCASSIEGDIFYEQYFGPGTRLTVT.

This chain joins TRBV7-2 and TRBJ2-2; D gene unclear. V was pared by 4 bases and J by 2 bases, with 5 bases between. This CDR3 has 13 residues. Germline V CDR1 and CDR2: SGHTA, FQGNSA. The CDR3 loop reads CASSSINTGELFF. The CDR3 region has the DNA TGTGCCAGCAGCTCAATTAACACCGGGGAGCTGTTTTTT.

The rearrangement links TRBV6-6 to TRBJ1-2; D is perhaps TRBD1 (5 bases). Germline lookup yields CDR1 MNHNY and CDR2 SVGAGI (reference sequence). Trimming took 6 bases from V and 4 from J, leaving 12 bases between them. The CDR3 sequence is 13 residues long. CDR3 sequence: CASSNGGFYGYTF. The CDR3 DNA is TGTGCCAGCAGCAACGGGGGATTCTATGGCTACACCTTC.

The rearrangement links TRBV5-1 to TRBJ2-7; D might be TRBD1 (6 bases). The V gene's germline CDR1 is SGHRS and CDR2 YFSETQ. Trimming removed 4 bases at V and 4 bases at J, with 15 bases between. The CDR3 sequence is 14 residues long. CDR3 sequence reads: CASSATGYGYEQYF. As DNA, the CDR3 is TGCGCCAGCAGCGCGACAGGTTACGGTTACGAGCAGTACTTC.

The V call is TRBV2, the J call TRBJ1-1, with D possibly matching TRBD1 (6 bases). V was trimmed by 6 bases and J by 6 bases, leaving 17 bases between them. The CDR3 extends over 14 amino acids. CDR1 and CDR2 (germline): SNHLY, FYNNEI. The CDR3 region is CASSHKTQGPEAFF. CDR3 in DNA: TGTGCCAGCAGCCATAAAACACAGGGCCCTGAAGCTTTCTTT.

To note about this clone: The identical CDR3 is also encoded by other nucleotide sequences in the sample. The chain is built from TRBV6-4 and TRBJ2-3, with TRBD2 matching 11 bases. Germline CDR1 reads MRHNA; CDR2 reads SNTAGT. The CDR3 loop spans 15 amino acids. V gave up 3 bases and J gave up 1 base; unmatched junction bases: 0. CDR3 nucleotide sequence: TGTGCCAGCAGTGAGACTAGCGGGGGCACAGATACGCAGTATTTT. Amino acid sequence: CASSETSGGTDTQYF.

This clone was detected only a few times. V usage is TRBV14 and J usage is TRBJ2-7, with 7 positions matching TRBD1. The CDR3 has 15 residues. J gave up 2 bases and V 0 bases, and 4 bases lay outside the gene matches. Looked up from germline, CDR1 is SGHDN and CDR2 is FVKESK. The CDR3 loop is CASSQDLDRTYEQYF. The CDR3, as DNA: TGTGCCAGCAGCCAAGACTTGGACAGGACCTACGAGCAGTACTTC.

This chain uses TRBV4-2 with TRBJ2-1; TRBD2 might be the D (6 bases). The V and J ends lost 5 bases and 0 bases respectively, with 11 bases between them. CDR1 is LGHNA and CDR2 is YNFKEQ in the germline V gene. The CDR3 covers 15 residues. CDR3 amino acids: CASSLVDYSYNEQFF. Written as DNA, the CDR3 is TGTGCCAGCAGCTTGGTGGACTACTCCTACAATGAGCAGTTCTTC.

V is TRBV19 and J is TRBJ1-2; tentatively, D is TRBD1 (5 bases). CDR3 size: 17 residues. Germline V gene sequence: CDR1 LNHDA, CDR2 SQIVND (reference sequence). Between the trimmed V and J ends, which lost 3 bases and 4 bases, there was a span of 21 bases. The CDR3 sequence is CASSIGRGRVLGYGYTF. Here the CDR3 DNA reads TGTGCCAGTAGTATTGGTCGTGGCAGGGTCCTTGGCTATGGCTACACCTTC.

The rearrangement joins TRBV7-9 to TRBJ2-1, with 9 bases fitting TRBD1. This CDR3 spans 18 amino acids. V lost 6 bases and J lost 2; bases outside the gene matches: 14. Per the germline V gene, CDR1 is SEHNR and CDR2 is FQNEAQ (reference sequence). The CDR3 nucleotides are TGTGCCAGCAGTAATGACTTGGGACAGGGCTTACCCTACAATGAGCAGTTCTTC. It codes for CASSNDLGQGLPYNEQFF.

This sequence joins TRBV7-2 and TRBJ2-1; TRBD1 agrees at 7 bases. The CDR3 is 12 residues long. Looked up from germline, CDR1 is SGHTA and CDR2 is FQGNSA. Trimming removed 8 bases from V and 13 bases from J; junction bases left unmatched: 11. This CDR3 reads CASAEDRYPQFF. As DNA, the CDR3 is TGTGCCAGCGCGGAGGACAGGTATCCTCAGTTCTTC.

The rearrangement links TRBV9 to TRBJ1-6; D is ambiguous. The CDR3 length is 15 residues. The V gene's germline CDR1 is SGDLS and CDR2 YYNGEE. Trimming stripped 0 bases from V and 5 bases from J, with 9 bases between. In DNA form, the CDR3 reads TGTGCCAGCAGCGTAGAACAGAACCATAATTCACCCCTCCACTTT. Residues: CASSVEQNHNSPLHF.

The V gene is TRBV5-1, the J gene TRBJ2-7; D not resolved. Trimming shortened V by 0 bases and J by 0 bases, and 10 bases separated the two germline ends. The CDR3 runs to 15 residues. CDR1 is SGHRS, CDR2 YFSETQ, per germline. This CDR3 reads CASSLVDRISYEQYF. CDR3 nucleotides: TGCGCCAGCAGCTTGGTAGACCGAATCTCCTACGAGCAGTACTTC.

The V call is TRBV4-1, the J call TRBJ1-2; TRBD1 might be the D (5 bases). Germline-derived CDR1 and CDR2 are MGHRA and YSYEKL. Trimming left V 7 bases short and J 5 bases short, with 8 bases between. CDR3 length: 11 residues. The CDR3 DNA is TGCGCCAGCAAGGAGGGGTATGGCTACACCTTC. Translated, it gives CASKEGYGYTF.

The J gene is TRBJ2-1, the V gene TRBV5-4; 7 nucleotides agree with TRBD1. This CDR3 has 12 residues. Germline CDR1 SGHNT, CDR2 YYREEE (reference sequence). V was clipped by 7 bases and J by 4 bases; unmatched bases: 2. The CDR3 protein is CASRDRYNEQFF. The CDR3, as DNA: TGTGCCAGCCGGGACAGATACAATGAGCAGTTCTTC.

A few counts support this clone. The chain joins TRBV4-1 to TRBJ2-7; D possibly corresponds to TRBD2 (6 bases). V was clipped by 5 bases and J by 7 bases, with 18 bases between them. The CDR3 has 14 residues. Per the germline V gene, CDR1 is MGHRA and CDR2 is YSYEKL. CDR3 in DNA: TGCGCCAGCAGCAGTGGGCGGGACCTCCGGGAGCAGTACTTC. This translates into CASSSGRDLREQYF.

The chain links TRBV19 to TRBJ1-5; D remains ambiguous. Germline V lookup: CDR1 LNHDA, CDR2 SQIVND (reference sequence). The CDR3 sequence is 15 residues long. Trimming cost V 2 bases and J 2 bases, with 10 bases left between them. CDR3 region: CASSIFGYGNQPQHF. The CDR3 DNA sequence: TGTGCCAGTAGTATATTTGGTTATGGCAATCAGCCCCAGCATTTT. The variable domain in full, completed from reference TRBV19 and TRBJ1-5, reads DGGITQSPKYLFRKEGQNVTLSCEQNLNHDAMYWYRQDPGQGLRLIYYSQIVNDFQKGDIAEGYSVSREKKESFPLTVTSAQKNPTAFYLCASSIFGYGNQPQHFGDGTRLSIL.

This chain connects TRBV6-1 to TRBJ1-6, with 9 nucleotides matching TRBD1. The CDR3 totals 14 residues. Trimming cost V 5 bases and J 9 bases; bases outside gene matches: 5. Germline V gives CDR1 MNHNS, CDR2 SASEGT. CDR3 in amino acids: CASSLQGARSPLHF. Here the CDR3 DNA reads TGTGCCAGCAGTTTACAGGGGGCGCGTTCACCCCTCCACTTT.

The rearrangement joins TRBV9 to TRBJ2-1; D possibly corresponds to TRBD2 (6 bases). CDR3 length: 16 residues. CDR1 and CDR2 from the germline V gene are SGDLS and YYNGEE. V lost 4 bases to trimming and J lost 0 bases, with 14 bases between them. CDR3 loop: CASSLRSGSSYNEQFF. The CDR3 DNA follows: TGTGCCAGCAGCCTACGTAGCGGTAGCTCCTACAATGAGCAGTTCTTC.

The rearrangement uses TRBV13 and TRBJ2-3; TRBD1 matches 8 bases. The CDR3 contains 15 residues. The germline V gene has CDR1 PRHDT and CDR2 FYEKMQ (reference sequence). V was pared by 5 bases and J by 2 bases, with 6 bases of the junction left unmatched. CDR3 residues: CASSPRDRITDTQYF. CDR3 coding DNA: TGTGCCAGCAGCCCCCGGGACAGGATCACAGATACGCAGTATTTT.

This sequence joins TRBV19 and TRBJ2-1; D gene ambiguous. The V end lost 3 bases, the J end lost 3 bases, and 9 bases lay between the germline ends. The CDR3 loop spans 14 amino acids. Germline lookup yields CDR1 LNHDA and CDR2 SQIVND (reference sequence). The CDR3 here is CASSIGLGYNEQFF. CDR3 coding DNA: TGTGCCAGTAGTATTGGGTTGGGCTACAATGAGCAGTTCTTC.